Following are 30 T cell receptor beta chains from one sample sequenced in a study of CD8+CD57+ T cells in acquired aplastic anemia. Researchers used genomic DNA as the template to profile TCR beta VDJ and CDR3. TCRdb reanalysed the reads using MiXCR and keeps one entry per CDR3 protein. The table records some 220,000 distinct CDR3 sequences, almost 35% of them present only once. The sequenced sample was sorted CD4+, CD8+, or CD8+CD57+ T cells (not recorded which) from PBMCs. These receptors all come from a human donor in good health, serving as a control.

Concerning this clonotype: Without the conserved terminal phenylalanine or tryptophan, this CDR3 likely stems from a read error. V and J are TRBV12-3 or TRBV12-4 and TRBJ1-3; no clear D gene. V dropped 1 base and J dropped 0 bases, with 1 base sitting between them. The CDR3 is 13 residues long. CDR3 residues: CASSLGSGNTIYL. The CDR3 DNA reads TGTGCCAGCAGTTTAGGCTCTGGAAACACCATATATCTT.

The rearrangement links TRBV4-1 to TRBJ1-1; D unresolved. Germline values: CDR1 MGHRA, CDR2 YSYEKL. With 1 base removed from V and 5 bases from J, the gap between germline ends came to 8 bases. This CDR3 region has 13 residues. CDR3: CASSQVSGTEAFF. The CDR3 nucleotides read TGCGCCAGCAGCCAAGTCTCCGGGACTGAAGCTTTCTTT.

In this sample, this clonotype turned up many times. The rearrangement joins TRBV20-1 to TRBJ2-7, with 9 nucleotides matching TRBD2. Germline CDR1 and CDR2: DFQATT and SNEGSKA (reference sequence). The CDR3 contains 12 residues. Germline trimming cut 7 bases from V and 3 bases from J; bases unmatched to any gene: 4. Here the CDR3 reads CSVERGDYEQYF. The CDR3 bases are TGCAGTGTGGAGCGGGGGGACTACGAGCAGTACTTC.

Details on this clonotype: A single base separates this from a much larger clone, so it may be a read error. The chain couples TRBV20-1 to TRBJ2-5; tentative D call: TRBD2 (5 bases). The CDR3 length is 13 residues. In germline, CDR1 is DFQATT, CDR2 SNEGSKA (reference sequence). Deletions cut 3 bases from V and 4 bases from J, with 12 bases between. CDR3 residues: CSASERAGETQYF. The CDR3 DNA reads TGCAGTGCTAGCGAGAGGGCCGGAGAGACCCAGTACTTC.

This clonotype was counted ten times or more. This clone may be a read error of a much larger clone one base away. It is likely a read error, because the conserved phenylalanine at the end of the CDR3 is missing. This rearrangement joins TRBV29-1 to TRBJ1-2, with D unresolved. Germline CDR1 reads SQVTM; CDR2 reads ANQGSEA. Between the trimmed V and J ends, which lost 2 bases and 4 bases, there was a span of 11 bases. This CDR3 is 13 amino acids long. The CDR3 sequence: CSVENGRSYGYTS. CDR3 in DNA: TGCAGCGTTGAAAATGGACGGAGCTATGGCTACACCTCC.

This clonotype occurred many times. The gene calls are TRBV25-1 and TRBJ1-2, with D possibly TRBD1 on 5 matching bases. Germline V gene sequence: CDR1 MGHDK, CDR2 SYGVNS. The CDR3 is 13 residues long. Deletions cut 5 bases from V and 2 bases from J, with 9 bases between. The CDR3 is CASSIQANYGYTF. DNA for the CDR3: TGTGCCAGCAGTATACAGGCGAACTATGGCTACACCTTC.

This clonotype came up a few times. The germline gene is not matched at one end of the junction; a read error may be the cause. The chain links TRBV10-3 to TRBJ1-2; D possibly corresponds to TRBD1 (6 bases). Per the germline V gene, CDR1 is ENHRY and CDR2 is SYGVKD. The CDR3 runs 18 residues. This chain's CDR3 is CASSEPARQANSNYGYTF. CDR3 DNA sequence: TGTGCCAGCAGTGAACCCGCTCGACAGGCGAATTCTAACTATGGCTACACCTTC.

J is TRBJ1-5 and V is TRBV2; D is unclear. Trimming took 8 bases from V and 0 from J, leaving 11 bases between them. Germline assignment: CDR1 SNHLY and CDR2 FYNNEI. The CDR3 has 14 amino acids. As DNA, the CDR3 is TGTGCCAGCGTCGAGCAGGATAGCAATCAGCCCCAGCATTTT. This gives the protein CASVEQDSNQPQHF.

This clonotype was counted ten times or more. The V gene is TRBV10-1, the J gene TRBJ1-5; a possible D gene is TRBD1 (5 bases). The CDR3 runs 12 residues. Trimming cost V 3 bases and J 6 bases, with 6 bases left between them. Germline V gene sequence: CDR1 WNHNN, CDR2 SYGVQD (reference sequence). The CDR3 here is CASSDGGQPQHF. CDR3 in DNA: TGCGCCAGCAGTGATGGGGGTCAGCCCCAGCATTTT.

This clonotype appeared a few times. With a much larger clone just one base away, this may be a read error. This chain links TRBV2 with TRBJ1-1, with a weak D call TRBD1 (5 bases). The CDR3 is made up of 16 amino acids. Germline CDR1 SNHLY, CDR2 FYNNEI. CDR3 protein: CAPGGRPGIRNTEAFF. As DNA, the CDR3 is TGTGCTCCGGGGGGGAGGCCCGGTATTCGAAACACTGAAGCTTTCTTT.

This clonotype appeared many times. The chain joins TRBV9 to TRBJ2-7, with 10 bases lining up with TRBD1. The CDR3 length is 13 residues. Germline V gives CDR1 SGDLS, CDR2 YYNGEE. After removal of 2 bases from V and 6 bases from J, the junction contained 2 bases not matched to a gene. The DNA of the CDR3 is TGTGCCAGCAGCGTCAGGACAGGGGGCGAGCAGTACTTC. Its protein product is CASSVRTGGEQYF.

The rearrangement joins TRBV2 to TRBJ2-7, with D unresolved. Trimming took 1 base from V and 2 from J, leaving 12 bases between them. The CDR3 is 15 amino acids. Germline CDR1 and CDR2: SNHLY and FYNNEI. The CDR3 DNA reads TGTGCCAGCAGTGAAGGGCCAGCTCTCCCCTACGAGCAGTACTTC. This codes for CASSEGPALPYEQYF.

This clonotype was picked up a small number of times. One base away lies a much larger clone, so this may be a sequencing read error. The chain couples TRBV20-1 to TRBJ2-7; 12 bases map to TRBD1. Looked up from germline, CDR1 is DFQATT and CDR2 is SNEGSKA (reference sequence). The CDR3 covers 12 residues. The CDR3 bases are TGCGGTGCTCGGGACAGGGGGCGCGAGCAGTACTTC. It translates to CGARDRGREQYF.

This clonotype was seen repeatedly, ten times or more. The chain is built from TRBV7-8 and TRBJ1-1; the D is unclear. Per germline, CDR1 SGHVS and CDR2 FQNEAQ. The CDR3 spans 15 residues. Trimming removed 0 bases at V and 3 bases at J, with 11 bases between. The DNA of the CDR3 is TGTGCCAGCAGCTTAGCCCTTTACTCAGACACTGAAGCTTTCTTT. Protein sequence: CASSLALYSDTEAFF.

This clonotype appeared many times. The chain has TRBV19 and TRBJ2-3; D is possibly TRBD1 (6 bases). The CDR3 spans 15 residues. Trimming shortened V by 6 bases and J by 8 bases, and 21 bases separated the two germline ends. Germline assignment: CDR1 LNHDA and CDR2 SQIVND (reference sequence). The DNA of the CDR3 is TGTGCCAGTAGGCCGGATTTGAGCAGGGGTAGTACGCAGTATTTT. It yields the protein CASRPDLSRGSTQYF.

This clonotype has ten or more counts. This chain joins TRBV6-1 and TRBJ2-1, with 13 bases fitting TRBD2. V was pared by 7 bases and J by 5 bases, with 5 bases of the junction left unmatched. The CDR3 runs 15 residues. CDR1 and CDR2 from the germline V gene are MNHNS and SASEGT. CDR3 region: CASTQGTSGDNEQFF. The CDR3 DNA reads TGTGCCAGCACCCAAGGGACTAGCGGGGACAATGAGCAGTTCTTC.

This clonotype appeared many times. The chain employs TRBV20-1 and TRBJ2-6; the D is unclear. The V and J ends lost 2 bases and 0 bases respectively, with 5 bases between them. The CDR3 has 14 residues. The germline V gene encodes CDR1 DFQATT and CDR2 SNEGSKA (reference sequence). CDR3 in DNA: TGCAGTGCTAGAACCAGCTCTGGGGCCAACGTCCTGACTTTC. Amino acids: CSARTSSGANVLTF.

This clonotype occurred many times. The V call is TRBV3-1, the J call TRBJ2-1; D not certain. The CDR3 loop spans 11 amino acids. Germline-derived CDR1 and CDR2 are LGHDT and YNNKEL (reference sequence). V lost 2 bases and J lost 8, with 4 bases in between. DNA for the CDR3: TGTGCCAGCAGCCAAACGGATGAGCAGTTCTTC. Its translation is CASSQTDEQFF.

The V gene is TRBV24-1, the J gene TRBJ2-2; the D gene could be TRBD1 or TRBD2 (5 bases each). The CDR3 is 16 residues long. Trimming shortened V by 1 base and J by 0 bases, and 8 bases separated the two germline ends. The V gene's germline CDR1 is KGHDR and CDR2 SFDVKD. CDR3 loop: CATSDFRGPNTGELFF. CDR3 coding DNA: TGTGCCACCAGTGATTTCCGGGGCCCGAACACCGGGGAGCTGTTTTTT.

Note on this clonotype: A much larger clone lies one base from this, so it may be a read error. This sequence joins TRBV20-1 and TRBJ2-7, with D possibly TRBD2 on 6 matching bases. The length of the CDR3 is 15 residues. Germline-derived CDR1 and CDR2 are DFQATT and SNEGSKA (reference sequence). CDR3 DNA: TGCAGTGCCAATAGCGGAACGGGTATTCTCTACGGGCAGTACTTC. This gives the protein CSANSGTGILYGQYF.

This clonotype appeared many times. V gene TRBV4-1 combines with J gene TRBJ2-7; the D is unclear. The CDR3 is 13 residues long. V was clipped by 4 bases and J by 6 bases, with 13 bases between them. The V gene's germline CDR1 is MGHRA and CDR2 YSYEKL. DNA of the CDR3: TGCGCCAGCAGCCCCCTGGTCCGCCGCGAGCAGTACTTC. This encodes CASSPLVRREQYF.

The chain couples TRBV29-1 to TRBJ2-1; D not resolved. Germline-derived CDR1 and CDR2 are SQVTM and ANQGSEA. The V gene lost 2 bases and the J gene lost 4 bases, with 6 bases spanning the gap. There are 12 residues in the CDR3. The CDR3 DNA follows: TGCAGCGTTGAACGCGAATACAATGAGCAGTTCTTC. Translated, it gives CSVEREYNEQFF.

This clonotype came up many times. This chain links TRBV20-1 with TRBJ1-6, with 7 bases lining up with TRBD1. The CDR3 loop spans 15 amino acids. Per germline, CDR1 DFQATT and CDR2 SNEGSKA (reference sequence). V shed 6 bases, J shed 9 bases, and the junction held 14 bases outside the gene matches. The CDR3 loop is CSAPHPQGFGSPLHF. CDR3 bases: TGCAGTGCCCCACACCCACAGGGGTTCGGTTCACCCCTCCACTTT.

The chain is built from TRBV5-1 and TRBJ2-3; 10 bases line up with TRBD2. The germline gives CDR1 SGHRS, CDR2 YFSETQ. The junction had 3 bases not matched to a gene; V was cut back by 2 bases and J by 0 bases. There are 16 residues in the CDR3. The CDR3 sequence is CASSLGLAVSTDTQYF. The CDR3 coding sequence is TGCGCCAGCAGCTTAGGACTAGCGGTGAGCACAGATACGCAGTATTTT.

This chain connects TRBV10-3 to TRBJ2-1; 7 bases are a match to TRBD2. The CDR3 length is 13 residues. CDR1 and CDR2 (germline): ENHRY, SYGVKD. V trimming: 4 bases; J trimming: 9 bases; junction bases outside the gene matches: 6. CDR3 protein: CAISVAGVGEQFF. The CDR3 DNA sequence: TGTGCCATCAGTGTGGCGGGAGTGGGTGAGCAGTTCTTC.

The chain joins TRBV2 to TRBJ1-6, with TRBD1 as a possible D gene (6 bases). V was trimmed by 4 bases and J by 7 bases, leaving 14 bases between them. Germline values: CDR1 SNHLY, CDR2 FYNNEI. This CDR3 spans 15 amino acids. CDR3 residues: CASSVWGGKNSPLHF. The CDR3 coding sequence is TGTGCCAGCAGTGTCTGGGGGGGCAAGAATTCACCCCTCCACTTT.

This clonotype was observed a single time. The chain employs TRBV10-3 and TRBJ1-2, with D maybe TRBD1 (5 bases). Trimming took off 5 bases at V and 3 bases at J, with 16 bases between the two ends. Germline lookup yields CDR1 ENHRY and CDR2 SYGVKD. The length of the CDR3 is 15 residues. CDR3 coding DNA: TGTGCCATCAGTACCCAGGATAAAGGGGACTATGGCTACACCTTC. This translates into CAISTQDKGDYGYTF.

V is TRBV4-2 and J is TRBJ2-2, with a tentative D call TRBD2 (6 bases). The CDR3 loop spans 16 amino acids. V gave up 0 bases and J gave up 0 bases, with 8 bases separating them. Germline CDR1 and CDR2: LGHNA and YNFKEQ. For the CDR3, the DNA is TGTGCCAGCAGCCAAGAGCGGGGCACGAACACCGGGGAGCTGTTTTTT. Protein: CASSQERGTNTGELFF.

Ten or more counts support this clonotype. The chain combines TRBV29-1 with TRBJ1-1, with TRBD1 identical over 7 bases. The length of the CDR3 is 12 residues. Germline V lookup: CDR1 SQVTM, CDR2 ANQGSEA. V dropped 7 bases and J dropped 0; count of bases not matched to a gene: 2. The CDR3 nucleotides read TGCAGCGGGGGACAGCTGAACACTGAAGCTTTCTTT. It encodes CSGGQLNTEAFF.

This clonotype appeared many times. The chain uses TRBV2 and TRBJ1-2; 11 positions agree with TRBD1. The germline V gene encodes CDR1 SNHLY and CDR2 FYNNEI. This CDR3 comprises 13 residues. Losses at the gene ends were 6 bases for V and 5 bases for J; bases not matched to a gene: 2. CDR3 amino acids: CASRRDRGYGYTF. CDR3 bases: TGTGCCAGCAGAAGGGACAGGGGGTATGGCTACACCTTC.